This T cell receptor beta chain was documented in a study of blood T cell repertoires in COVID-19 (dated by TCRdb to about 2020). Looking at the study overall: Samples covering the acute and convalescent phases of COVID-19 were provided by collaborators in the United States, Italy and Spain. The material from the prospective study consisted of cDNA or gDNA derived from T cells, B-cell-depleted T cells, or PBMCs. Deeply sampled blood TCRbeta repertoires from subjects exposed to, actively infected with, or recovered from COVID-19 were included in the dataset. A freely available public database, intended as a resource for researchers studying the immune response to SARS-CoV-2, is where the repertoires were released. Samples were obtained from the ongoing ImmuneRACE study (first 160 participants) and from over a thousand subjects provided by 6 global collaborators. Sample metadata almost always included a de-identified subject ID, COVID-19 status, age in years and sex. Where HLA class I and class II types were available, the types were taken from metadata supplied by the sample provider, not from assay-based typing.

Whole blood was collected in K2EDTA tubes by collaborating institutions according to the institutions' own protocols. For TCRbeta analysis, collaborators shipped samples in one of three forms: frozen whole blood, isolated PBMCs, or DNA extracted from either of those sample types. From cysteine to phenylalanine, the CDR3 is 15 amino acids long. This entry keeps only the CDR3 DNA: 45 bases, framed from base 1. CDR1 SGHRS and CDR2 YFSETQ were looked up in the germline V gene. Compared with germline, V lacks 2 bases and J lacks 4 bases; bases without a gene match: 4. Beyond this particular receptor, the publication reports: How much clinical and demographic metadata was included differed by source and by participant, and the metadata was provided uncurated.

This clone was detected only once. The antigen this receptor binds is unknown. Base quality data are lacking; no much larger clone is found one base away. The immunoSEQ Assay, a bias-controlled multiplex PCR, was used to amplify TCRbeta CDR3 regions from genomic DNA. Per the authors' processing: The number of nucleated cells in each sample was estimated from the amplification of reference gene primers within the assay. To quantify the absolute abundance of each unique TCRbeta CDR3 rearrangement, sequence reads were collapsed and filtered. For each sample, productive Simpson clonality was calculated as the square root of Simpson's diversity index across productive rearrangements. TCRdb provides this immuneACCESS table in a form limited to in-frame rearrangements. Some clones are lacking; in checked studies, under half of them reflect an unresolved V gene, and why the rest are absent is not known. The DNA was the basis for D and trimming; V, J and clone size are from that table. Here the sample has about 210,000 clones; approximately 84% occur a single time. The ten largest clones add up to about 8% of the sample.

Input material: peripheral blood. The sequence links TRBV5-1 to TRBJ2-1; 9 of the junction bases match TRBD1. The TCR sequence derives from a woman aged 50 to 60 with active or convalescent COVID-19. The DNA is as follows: TGCGCCAGCAGCTTACCCGGGACAGGGTACAATGAGCAGTTCTTC. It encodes CASSLPGTGYNEQFF.